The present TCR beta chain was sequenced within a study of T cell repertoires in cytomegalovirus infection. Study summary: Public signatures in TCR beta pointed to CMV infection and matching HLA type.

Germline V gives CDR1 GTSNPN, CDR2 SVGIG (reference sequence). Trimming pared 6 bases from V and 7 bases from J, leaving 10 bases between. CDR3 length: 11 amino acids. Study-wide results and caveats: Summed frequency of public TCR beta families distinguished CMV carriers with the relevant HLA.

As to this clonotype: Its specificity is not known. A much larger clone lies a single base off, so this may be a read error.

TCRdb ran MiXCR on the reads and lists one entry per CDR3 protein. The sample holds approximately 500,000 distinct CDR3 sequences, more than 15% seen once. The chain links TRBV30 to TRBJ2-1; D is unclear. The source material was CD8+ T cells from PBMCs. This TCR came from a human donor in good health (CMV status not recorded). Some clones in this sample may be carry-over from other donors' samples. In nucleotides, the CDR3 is TGTGCCTGCGATAAGAGAAATGAGCAGTTCTTC. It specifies CACDKRNEQFF. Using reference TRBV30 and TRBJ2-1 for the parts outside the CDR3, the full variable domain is SQTIHQWPATLVQPVGSPLSLECTVEGTSNPNLYWYRQAAGRGLQLLFYSVGIGQISSEVPQNLSASRPQDRQFILSSKKLLLSDSGFYLCACDKRNEQFFGPGTRLTVL.